One sample yielded the 14 T cell receptor beta chains listed below, sequenced in a study of cytotoxic CD8 clonotypes in ibrutinib-treated CLL. This table comes from immunoSEQ multiplex PCR, and its TCRdb copy is limited to in-frame clones, with some not included. The table includes fewer than 75,000 clones, less than 75% detected once. This specimen consisted of PBMCs, obtained after 12 months of ibrutinib treatment. The receptor source for this set is a human donor with chronic lymphocytic leukemia.

The chain is built from TRBV7-2 and TRBJ1-5, with TRBD1 matching 7 bases. Germline V CDR1 and CDR2: SGHTA, FQGNSA. V was pared by 5 bases and J by 5 bases, with 6 bases of the junction left unmatched. This CDR3 has 14 amino acids. CDR3 sequence reads: CASSVDRAHQPQHF. CDR3 coding DNA: TGTGCCAGCAGCGTAGACAGGGCGCATCAGCCCCAGCATTTT.

The rearrangement joins TRBV9 to TRBJ2-1; 8 positions match TRBD2. The CDR3 covers 17 residues. Looked up from germline, CDR1 is SGDLS and CDR2 is YYNGEE. J gave up 3 bases and V 2 bases, and 10 bases lay outside the gene matches. The CDR3 DNA sequence: TGTGCCAGCAGCGTTAGTGCTAGAGCGGGAGACTACAATGAGCAGTTCTTC. This gives the protein CASSVSARAGDYNEQFF. The entire variable domain, with the rest obtained from reference TRBV9 and TRBJ2-1, is as follows: DSGVTQTPKHLITATGQRVTLRCSPRSGDLSVYWYQQSLDQGLQFLIQYYNGEERAKGNILERFSAQQFPDLHSELNLSSLELGDSALYFCASSVSARAGDYNEQFFGPGTRLTVL.

This rearrangement joins TRBV5-4 to TRBJ2-1; the D gene could be TRBD1 or TRBD2 (6 bases each). The CDR3 consists of 16 residues. Trimming cost V 4 bases and J 6 bases, with 20 bases left between them. Per germline, CDR1 SGHNT and CDR2 YYREEE (reference sequence). For the CDR3, the DNA is TGTGCCAGCAGCCCGGAGGGGGGCGTCCGACCCAATGAGCAGTTCTTC. Translated: CASSPEGGVRPNEQFF.

This chain uses TRBV28 with TRBJ1-3; no definite D call. The V end lost 2 bases, the J end lost 4 bases, and 6 bases lay between the germline ends. The CDR3 runs to 13 residues. CDR1 and CDR2 from the germline V gene are MDHEN and SYDVKM. In DNA, the CDR3 is TGTGCCAGCAGTTTAGGGTCCGGAAACACCATATATTTT. Amino acids: CASSLGSGNTIYF.

This clone was found once. V and J are TRBV10-3 and TRBJ2-1; 10 bases match TRBD1. Per germline, CDR1 ENHRY and CDR2 SYGVKD. The CDR3 has 15 residues. V shed 6 bases and J 5 bases; nucleotides not matched to a gene: 7. This chain's CDR3 is CAISDGQGGDNEQFF. The CDR3 DNA sequence: TGTGCCATCAGCGACGGACAGGGGGGAGACAATGAGCAGTTCTTC.

V usage is TRBV11-2 and J usage is TRBJ2-1; 7 nucleotides agree with TRBD2. Per germline, CDR1 SGHAT and CDR2 FQNNGV. Trimming took 1 base from V and 2 from J; bases not matched to a gene: 5. This CDR3 comprises 16 residues. CDR3 protein: CASSLVRGRPYNEQFF. CDR3 coding DNA: TGTGCCAGCAGCTTAGTTCGCGGGAGACCCTACAATGAGCAGTTCTTC.

The chain has TRBV9 and TRBJ2-3, with 9 positions matching TRBD2. J gave up 3 bases and V 0 bases, and 2 bases lay outside the gene matches. This CDR3 contains 15 residues. CDR1 and CDR2 from the germline V gene are SGDLS and YYNGEE. CDR3 in amino acids: CASSVELAGTDTQYF. CDR3 nucleotides: TGTGCCAGCAGCGTAGAACTAGCGGGTACAGATACGCAGTATTTT.

In this sample, this clone turned up a few times. The chain couples TRBV30 to TRBJ1-1, with no clear D. Trimming pared 1 base from V and 5 bases from J, leaving 5 bases between. Per germline, CDR1 GTSNPN and CDR2 SVGIG (reference sequence). This CDR3 has 11 residues. The CDR3 DNA reads as TGTGCCTGGAGTGCCCGGACTGAAGCTTTCTTT. This encodes CAWSARTEAFF.

This sequence joins TRBV4-2 and TRBJ2-7; a possible D gene is TRBD2 (6 bases). CDR1 and CDR2 from the germline V gene are LGHNA and YNFKEQ. The CDR3 consists of 16 residues. Trimming pared 0 bases from V and 3 bases from J, leaving 15 bases between. The chain's CDR3 is CASSQDLGTQNYEQYF. The CDR3 region has the DNA TGTGCCAGCAGCCAAGATTTAGGGACTCAGAACTACGAGCAGTACTTC.

The chain employs TRBV5-1 and TRBJ1-5; the D gene is possibly TRBD1 (5 bases). The germline CDR1 and CDR2 sequences are SGHRS and YFSETQ. The ends were cut back, 4 bases at V and 0 bases at J, with 11 bases in the middle. The CDR3 runs to 15 residues. CDR3 sequence (DNA): TGCGCCAGCAGCCTAGGGACGGATAGCAATCAGCCCCAGCATTTT. Encoded protein: CASSLGTDSNQPQHF.

The rearrangement joins TRBV28 to TRBJ2-5; 11 nucleotides agree with TRBD1. The junction had 9 bases not matched to a gene; V was cut back by 3 bases and J by 6 bases. CDR3 length: 16 amino acids. CDR1 and CDR2 from the germline V gene are MDHEN and SYDVKM. The CDR3 bases are TGTGCCAGCAGTTTGGTGGGGACAGGGGGTAGGAAGACCCAGTACTTC. Residues: CASSLVGTGGRKTQYF.

The chain uses TRBV19 and TRBJ2-1; D perhaps matches TRBD1 (5 bases). The CDR3 has 13 amino acids. Per germline, CDR1 LNHDA and CDR2 SQIVND (reference sequence). Trimming took off 5 bases at V and 9 bases at J, with 14 bases between the two ends. CDR3: CASSLGVRAEQFF. The CDR3, as DNA: TGTGCCAGTAGTCTAGGGGTTAGGGCTGAGCAGTTCTTC.

The rearrangement uses TRBV7-2 and TRBJ2-1, with 16 bases aligning to TRBD2. The germline V gene encodes CDR1 SGHTA and CDR2 FQGNSA. With 5 bases clipped from V and 2 bases from J, the junction kept 3 bases outside the gene matches. This CDR3 spans 17 amino acids. The CDR3: CASSKGLAGGTYNEQFF. The CDR3 DNA is TGTGCCAGCAGCAAGGGACTAGCGGGAGGGACCTACAATGAGCAGTTCTTC.

This clone was counted only a few times. J is TRBJ1-4 and V is TRBV2; tentative D call: TRBD1 (6 bases). Germline-derived CDR1 and CDR2 are SNHLY and FYNNEI. The CDR3 extends over 15 amino acids. The germline V and J ends were trimmed by 8 bases and 0 bases, with 13 bases remaining between them. The CDR3 DNA follows: TGTGCCAGCGGAGAAGACAGGACAACTAATGAAAAACTGTTTTTT. Translating it yields CASGEDRTTNEKLFF.